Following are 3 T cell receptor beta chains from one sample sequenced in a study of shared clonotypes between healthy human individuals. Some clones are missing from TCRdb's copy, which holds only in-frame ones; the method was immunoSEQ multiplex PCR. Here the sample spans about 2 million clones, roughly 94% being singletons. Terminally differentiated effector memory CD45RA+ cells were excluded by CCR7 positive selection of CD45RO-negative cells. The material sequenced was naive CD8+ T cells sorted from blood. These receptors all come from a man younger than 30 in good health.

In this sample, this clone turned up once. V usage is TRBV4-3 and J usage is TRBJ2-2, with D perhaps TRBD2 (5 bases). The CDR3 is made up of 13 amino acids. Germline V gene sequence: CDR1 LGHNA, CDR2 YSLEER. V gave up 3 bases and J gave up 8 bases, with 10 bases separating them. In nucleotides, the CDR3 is TGCGCCAGCAGCCACACTAGTCTGGGGGAGCTGTTTTTT. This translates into CASSHTSLGELFF.

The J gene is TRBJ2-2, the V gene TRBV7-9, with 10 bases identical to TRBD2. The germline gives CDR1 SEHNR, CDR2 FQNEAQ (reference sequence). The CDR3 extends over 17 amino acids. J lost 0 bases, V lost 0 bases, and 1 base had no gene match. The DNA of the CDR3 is TGTGCCAGCAGCTTAGCAACTAGCGGGGCGAACACCGGGGAGCTGTTTTTT. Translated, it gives CASSLATSGANTGELFF.

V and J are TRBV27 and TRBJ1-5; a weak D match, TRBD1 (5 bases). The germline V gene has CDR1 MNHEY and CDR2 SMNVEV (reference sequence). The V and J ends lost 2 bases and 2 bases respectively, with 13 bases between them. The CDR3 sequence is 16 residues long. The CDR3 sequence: CASSLLGVQGNQPQHF. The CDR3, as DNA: TGTGCCAGCAGTTTACTAGGGGTTCAAGGCAATCAGCCCCAGCATTTT.